Following are 26 T cell receptor beta chains from one sample sequenced in a study of siplizumab effects on memory and regulatory T cells. Here immunoSEQ multiplex PCR was the method, and the copy in TCRdb shows in-frame clones only, minus some. The data hold approximately 56,000 clones, with around 97% observed a single time. Input material: naive CD8+ T cells sorted from blood. The receptors were sampled from a human donor in good health.

The chain is built from TRBV18 and TRBJ2-7; D uncertain. The CDR3 is made up of 13 amino acids. V gave up 3 bases and J gave up 1 base, with 7 bases separating them. CDR1 and CDR2 (germline): KGHSH, LQKENI. The CDR3 sequence is CASSPSRSYEQYF. The CDR3 region has the DNA TGTGCCAGCTCACCTTCCCGATCCTACGAGCAGTACTTC.

J is TRBJ2-1 and V is TRBV30, with no clear D. CDR1 and CDR2 (germline): GTSNPN, SVGIG (reference sequence). V was clipped by 4 bases and J by 8 bases, with 9 bases between them. This CDR3 comprises 11 residues. The CDR3 protein is CAWKQNDEQFF. The CDR3 DNA follows: TGTGCCTGGAAACAGAACGATGAGCAGTTCTTC.

CDR3 coding DNA: TGTGCCAGCAGCGTGGACGCCTCCTCCTACGAGCAGTACTTC. Amino acid sequence: CASSVDASSYEQYF. The V and J genes are TRBV7-2 and TRBJ2-5, with D uncertain. The J call may be in error: the DNA end matches TRBJ2-7 better. CDR3 size: 14 residues. CDR1 and CDR2 from the germline V gene are SGHTA and FQGNSA.

The V gene is TRBV27, the J gene TRBJ1-3, with D unresolved. The V end was cut by 0 bases, the J end by 0 bases, with 3 bases between. The CDR3 is 14 amino acids. Germline V gene lookup returns CDR1 MNHEY and CDR2 SMNVEV (reference sequence). CDR3 bases: TGTGCCAGCAGTTTATCTTTCTCTGGAAACACCATATATTTT. Translating gives CASSLSFSGNTIYF.

This chain uses TRBV14 with TRBJ2-1; D unresolved. The germline V gene encodes CDR1 SGHDN and CDR2 FVKESK. Between the trimmed V and J ends, which lost 2 bases and 6 bases, there was a span of 5 bases. The CDR3 runs 12 residues. CDR3 region: CASSQKGNEQFF. The DNA of the CDR3 is TGTGCCAGCAGCCAAAAAGGCAATGAGCAGTTCTTC.

The chain combines TRBV14 with TRBJ1-2; TRBD1 matches at 8 bases. Germline V gene data show CDR1 as SGHDN and CDR2 as FVKESK. This CDR3 contains 15 residues. With V trimmed by 2 bases and J by 6 bases, 8 bases remained unmatched. DNA for the CDR3: TGTGCCAGCAGCCAAACAGGGGGACTTTTTCATGGCTACACCTTC. It encodes CASSQTGGLFHGYTF.

The V and J genes are TRBV9 and TRBJ2-3; TRBD2 matches 8 bases. CDR3 length equals 16 residues. Per germline, CDR1 SGDLS and CDR2 YYNGEE. J gave up 4 bases and V 0 bases, and 7 bases lay outside the gene matches. This CDR3 reads CASSVANGRASDTQYF. CDR3 DNA: TGTGCCAGCAGCGTAGCGAACGGGAGGGCCTCAGATACGCAGTATTTT.

This chain connects TRBV4-3 to TRBJ2-2; D ambiguous. This CDR3 region has 16 residues. With 0 bases removed from V and 6 bases from J, the gap between germline ends came to 14 bases. In germline, CDR1 is LGHNA, CDR2 YSLEER. The CDR3 DNA follows: TGCGCCAGCAGCCAAGATAGCTGGGGTGGGTCCGGGGAGCTGTTTTTT. This encodes CASSQDSWGGSGELFF.

The chain recombines TRBV23-1 with TRBJ2-3, with 9 bases aligning to TRBD1. TRBV23-1 is assigned to the ORF class and has an uncertain function. With V trimmed by 10 bases and J by 2 bases, 10 bases remained unmatched. This CDR3 comprises 15 residues. CDR3: CATPSRQGVTDTQYF. In nucleotides, the CDR3 is TGCGCCACCCCTTCCCGACAGGGGGTCACAGATACGCAGTATTTT.

The chain uses TRBV2 and TRBJ2-7; 8 bases align to TRBD2. After removal of 1 base from V and 2 bases from J, the junction contained 7 bases not matched to a gene. The CDR3 covers 16 residues. Germline CDR1 reads SNHLY; CDR2 reads FYNNEI. The CDR3 loop reads CASSEVTSGLAYEQYF. The CDR3 nucleotides read TGTGCCAGCAGTGAAGTCACTAGCGGCCTAGCCTACGAGCAGTACTTC.

This clone is a singleton in its sample. The rearrangement links TRBV6-5 to TRBJ2-1; D may be TRBD1 or TRBD2 (7 bases each). The V end lost 10 bases, the J end lost 8 bases, and 18 bases lay between the germline ends. In germline, CDR1 is MNHEY, CDR2 SVGAGI. CDR3 size: 13 residues. CDR3 nucleotide sequence: TGTGCCACCCAGGGGGGGGCAACGGATGAGCAGTTCTTC. This encodes CATQGGATDEQFF.

This clone was seen a single time. The chain links TRBV7-9 to TRBJ1-4, with 7 bases identical to TRBD1. The CDR3 consists of 17 residues. With 7 bases clipped from V and 3 bases from J, the junction kept 14 bases outside the gene matches. Germline assignment: CDR1 SEHNR and CDR2 FQNEAQ (reference sequence). The CDR3 loop is CASTPGQFLGANEKLFF. Written as DNA, the CDR3 is TGTGCCAGCACTCCGGGACAGTTTTTAGGAGCTAATGAAAAACTGTTTTTT.

The genes are TRBV19 and TRBJ2-7; D uncertain. The CDR3 has 12 residues. V was trimmed by 11 bases and J by 6 bases, leaving 17 bases between them. Germline V CDR1 and CDR2: LNHDA, SQIVND (reference sequence). This CDR3 is CARMGSVLEQYF. CDR3 DNA: TGTGCCCGAATGGGTAGTGTTCTCGAGCAGTACTTC.

The chain links TRBV5-4 to TRBJ2-7; 12 bases line up with TRBD2. The CDR3 runs 15 residues. Germline CDR1 is SGHNT and CDR2 is YYREEE (reference sequence). With V trimmed by 3 bases and J by 0 bases, 1 base remained unmatched. The CDR3 reads CASSSGLAGSYEQYF. DNA for the CDR3: TGTGCCAGCAGCTCGGGACTAGCGGGCTCCTACGAGCAGTACTTC.

The chain uses TRBV27 and TRBJ2-5, with unresolved D. The germline V gene encodes CDR1 MNHEY and CDR2 SMNVEV (reference sequence). V gave up 5 bases and J gave up 5 bases, with 12 bases separating them. The CDR3 covers 13 residues. CDR3 nucleotide sequence: TGTGCCAGCAGTCCCCAGTCCGGTGAGACCCAGTACTTC. It is translated as CASSPQSGETQYF.

V and J are TRBV5-6 and TRBJ2-7; TRBD2 agrees at 9 bases. This CDR3 contains 15 residues. From germline, CDR1 is SGHDT and CDR2 YYEEEE. J was trimmed by 3 bases and V by 3 bases; bases with no gene match: 7. CDR3 loop: CASSSSSGTFYEQYF. The CDR3 DNA is TGTGCCAGCAGCTCTTCTAGCGGGACCTTCTACGAGCAGTACTTC.

The chain uses TRBV29-1 and TRBJ2-7; D might be TRBD2 (6 bases). This CDR3 has 12 amino acids. With 7 bases removed from V and 2 bases from J, the gap between germline ends came to 12 bases. Germline V gene data show CDR1 as SQVTM and CDR2 as ANQGSEA. CDR3: CSATGEAYEQYF. DNA of the CDR3: TGCAGCGCAACCGGGGAGGCCTACGAGCAGTACTTC.

The chain employs TRBV27 and TRBJ2-7; no reliable D call. Trimming shortened V by 2 bases and J by 0 bases, and 5 bases separated the two germline ends. Germline CDR1 reads MNHEY; CDR2 reads SMNVEV (reference sequence). This CDR3 region has 13 residues. The CDR3 protein is CASSLASSYEQYF. Here the CDR3 DNA reads TGTGCCAGCAGTTTAGCGAGCTCCTACGAGCAGTACTTC.

This chain uses TRBV19 with TRBJ2-7, with D hard to call. Germline loops: CDR1 LNHDA, CDR2 SQIVND (reference sequence). V lost 6 bases and J 4 bases, leaving 7 bases between the germline ends. The CDR3 runs 11 residues. The CDR3 protein is CASSHMYEQYF. CDR3 bases: TGTGCCAGTAGCCACATGTACGAGCAGTACTTC.

This chain links TRBV27 with TRBJ1-5; D gene ambiguous. Trimming left V 6 bases short and J 0 bases short, with 9 bases between. This CDR3 has 14 amino acids. Germline CDR1 MNHEY, CDR2 SMNVEV (reference sequence). Here the CDR3 reads CASSPLGSNQPQHF. The CDR3 DNA follows: TGTGCCAGCAGCCCCCTGGGTAGCAATCAGCCCCAGCATTTT.

The chain links TRBV7-9 to TRBJ1-1, with D perhaps TRBD1 (6 bases). V was trimmed by 5 bases and J by 1 base, leaving 14 bases between them. Germline V gene sequence: CDR1 SEHNR, CDR2 FQNEAQ (reference sequence). The CDR3 covers 15 residues. The CDR3 DNA reads as TGTGCCAGCAGCGCCACAGGGTTAGGGAACACTGAAGCTTTCTTT. Encoded protein: CASSATGLGNTEAFF. Supplemented by reference TRBV7-9 and TRBJ1-1, the full variable domain reads DTGVSQNPRHKITKRGQNVTFRCDPISEHNRLYWYRQTLGQGPEFLTYFQNEAQLEKSRLLSDRFSAERPKGSFSTLEIQRTEQGDSAMYLCASSATGLGNTEAFFGQGTRLTVV.

The chain couples TRBV29-1 to TRBJ2-7, with TRBD2 matching 8 bases. The CDR3 contains 12 residues. The germline V gene encodes CDR1 SQVTM and CDR2 ANQGSEA. Germline trimming cut 5 bases from V and 7 bases from J; bases unmatched to any gene: 7. CDR3 in DNA: TGCAGCGTTACCACGGGGGGGCTTGAGCAGTACTTC. As protein: CSVTTGGLEQYF.

The count of this clone is one. The gene calls are TRBV25-1 and TRBJ2-7; 7 nucleotides line up with TRBD1. Germline values: CDR1 MGHDK, CDR2 SYGVNS. Trimming removed 6 bases from V and 6 bases from J; junction bases left unmatched: 5. The CDR3 sequence is 12 residues long. CDR3 coding DNA: TGTGCCAGCAGCTTCACAGGGGCCGAGCAGTACTTC. Translation: CASSFTGAEQYF.

The rearrangement links TRBV7-3 to TRBJ2-7; D gene uncertain. The V and J ends lost 3 bases and 1 base respectively, with 7 bases between them. The V gene's germline CDR1 is SGHTA and CDR2 FQGTGA. The CDR3 spans 13 residues. CDR3 DNA sequence: TGTGCCAGCAGCTTTGCGGATTCCTACGAGCAGTACTTC. Its translation is CASSFADSYEQYF.

This chain uses TRBV5-5 with TRBJ2-3; D is undetermined. The germline V gene encodes CDR1 SGHKS and CDR2 YYEKEE (reference sequence). This CDR3 has 18 residues. With 0 bases removed from V and 3 bases from J, the gap between germline ends came to 20 bases. The CDR3 region is CASSLEYLRVPRTDTQYF. CDR3 sequence (DNA): TGTGCCAGCAGCTTGGAATATCTTAGGGTTCCAAGGACAGATACGCAGTATTTT.

V is TRBV30 and J is TRBJ1-1, with D unclear. The CDR3 is made up of 15 amino acids. The ends were cut back, 0 bases at V and 0 bases at J, with 11 bases in the middle. The germline V gene encodes CDR1 GTSNPN and CDR2 SVGIG (reference sequence). As DNA, the CDR3 is TGTGCCTGGAGTGTATTCCGGACTTTGAACACTGAAGCTTTCTTT. It translates to CAWSVFRTLNTEAFF. The whole variable domain, filled in from reference TRBV30 and TRBJ1-1, reads SQTIHQWPATLVQPVGSPLSLECTVEGTSNPNLYWYRQAAGRGLQLLFYSVGIGQISSEVPQNLSASRPQDRQFILSSKKLLLSDSGFYLCAWSVFRTLNTEAFFGQGTRLTVV.